The subject of this entry is one T cell receptor beta chain. These data come from a study of T cell changes during pregnancy in multiple sclerosis. Measured with immunoSEQ multiplex PCR; TCRdb has only the in-frame clones, and not every one. This sample has some 30,000 clones, with around 90% found just once. The CDR3 is 11 residues long. The germline CDR1 and CDR2 sequences are SNHLY and FYNNEI. Between the trimmed V and J ends, which lost 7 bases and 6 bases, there was a span of 9 bases. V and J are TRBV2 and TRBJ1-1; the D gene is possibly TRBD1 (5 bases). The source was peripheral blood, collected in the first trimester of pregnancy. The TCR sequence derives from a female donor in good health, enrolled as a control in a pregnancy study. CDR3 protein: CASKGVAEAFF. DNA of the CDR3: TGTGCCAGCAAAGGGGTCGCTGAAGCTTTCTTT.